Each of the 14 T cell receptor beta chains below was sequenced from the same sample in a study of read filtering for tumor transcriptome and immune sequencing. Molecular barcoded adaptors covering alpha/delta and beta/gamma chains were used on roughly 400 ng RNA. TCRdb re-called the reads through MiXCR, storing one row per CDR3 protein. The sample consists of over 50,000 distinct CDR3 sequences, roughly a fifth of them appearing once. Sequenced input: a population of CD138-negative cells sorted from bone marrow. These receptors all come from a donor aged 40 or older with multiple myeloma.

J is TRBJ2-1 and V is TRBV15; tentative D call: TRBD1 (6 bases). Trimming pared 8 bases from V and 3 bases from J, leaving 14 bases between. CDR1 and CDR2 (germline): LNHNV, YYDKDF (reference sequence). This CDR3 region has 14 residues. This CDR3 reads CATLPYRVYNEQFF. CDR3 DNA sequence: TGTGCCACCCTCCCGTACAGGGTCTACAATGAGCAGTTCTTC.

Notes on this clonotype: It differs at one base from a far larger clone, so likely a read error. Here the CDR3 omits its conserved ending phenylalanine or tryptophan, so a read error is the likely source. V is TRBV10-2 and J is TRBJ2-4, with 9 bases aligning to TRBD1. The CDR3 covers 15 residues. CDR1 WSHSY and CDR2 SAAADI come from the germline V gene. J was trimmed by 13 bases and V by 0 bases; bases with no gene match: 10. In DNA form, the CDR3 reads TGCGCCAGCAGTGAGTCCGGGACAGGGTATGAGGAGCAGTACCTC. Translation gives CASSESGTGYEEQYL.

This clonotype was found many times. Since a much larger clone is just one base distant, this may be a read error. CDR3 loop: CASSLAMQGAYEQYF. The CDR3 DNA follows: TGTGCCAGCAGCTTAGCGATGCAGGGGGCCTACGAGCAGTACTTC. The chain recombines TRBV7-2 with TRBJ2-7; 7 nucleotides match TRBD1. CDR3 length equals 15 residues. With V trimmed by 0 bases and J by 2 bases, 4 bases remained unmatched. CDR1 is SGHTA and CDR2 is FQGNSA in the germline V gene.

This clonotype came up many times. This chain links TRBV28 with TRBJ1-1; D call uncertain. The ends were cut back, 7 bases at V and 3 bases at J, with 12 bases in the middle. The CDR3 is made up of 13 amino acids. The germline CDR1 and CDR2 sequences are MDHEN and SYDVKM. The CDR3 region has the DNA TGTGCCAGCATTGGACCGGGCGACACTGAAGCTTTCTTT. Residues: CASIGPGDTEAFF.

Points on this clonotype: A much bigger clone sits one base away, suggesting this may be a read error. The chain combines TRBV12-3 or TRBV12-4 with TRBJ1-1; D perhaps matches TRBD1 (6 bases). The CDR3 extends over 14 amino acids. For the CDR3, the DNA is TGTGCCAGCAGATCCTCGGAGGGGGTCGGTGAATCTTTCTTT. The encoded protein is CASRSSEGVGESFF.

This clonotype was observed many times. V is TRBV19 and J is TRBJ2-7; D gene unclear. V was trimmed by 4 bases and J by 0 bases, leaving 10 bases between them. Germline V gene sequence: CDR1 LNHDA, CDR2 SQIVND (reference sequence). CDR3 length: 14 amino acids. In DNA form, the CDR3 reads TGTGCCAGTAGTACAGGACGGAACTCCTACGAGCAGTACTTC. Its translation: CASSTGRNSYEQYF.

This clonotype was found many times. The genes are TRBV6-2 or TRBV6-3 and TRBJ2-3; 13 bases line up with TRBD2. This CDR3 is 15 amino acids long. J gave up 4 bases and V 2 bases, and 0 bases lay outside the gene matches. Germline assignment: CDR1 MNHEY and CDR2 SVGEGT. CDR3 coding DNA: TGTGCCAGCAGTTACGGACTAGCGGGAGCAGATACGCAGTATTTT. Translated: CASSYGLAGADTQYF.

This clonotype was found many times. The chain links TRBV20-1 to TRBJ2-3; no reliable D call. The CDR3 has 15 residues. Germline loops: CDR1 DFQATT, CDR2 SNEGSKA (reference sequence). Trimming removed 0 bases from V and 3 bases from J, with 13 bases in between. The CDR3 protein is CSAREVFDGTDTQYF. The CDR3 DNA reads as TGCAGTGCTAGAGAGGTGTTCGACGGGACAGATACGCAGTATTTT.

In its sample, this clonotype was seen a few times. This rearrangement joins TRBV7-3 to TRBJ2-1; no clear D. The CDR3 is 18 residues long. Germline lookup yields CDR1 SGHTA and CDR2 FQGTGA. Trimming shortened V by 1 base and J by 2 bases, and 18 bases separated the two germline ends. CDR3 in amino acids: CASSLSGLGIPAYNEQFF. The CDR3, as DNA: TGTGCCAGCAGCTTAAGTGGTCTGGGAATCCCGGCCTACAATGAGCAGTTCTTC.

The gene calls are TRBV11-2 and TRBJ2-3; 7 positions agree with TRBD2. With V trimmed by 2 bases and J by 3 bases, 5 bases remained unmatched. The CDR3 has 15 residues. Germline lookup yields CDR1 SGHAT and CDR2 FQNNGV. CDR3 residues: CASSLFSGTTDTQYF. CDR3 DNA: TGTGCCAGCAGCTTATTCAGCGGGACTACAGATACGCAGTATTTT.

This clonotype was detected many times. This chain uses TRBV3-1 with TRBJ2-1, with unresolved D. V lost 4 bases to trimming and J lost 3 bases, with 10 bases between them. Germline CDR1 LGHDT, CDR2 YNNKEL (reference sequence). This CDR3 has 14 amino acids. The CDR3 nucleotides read TGTGCCAGCAGCCCCCCGGACGGCTACAATGAGCAGTTCTTC. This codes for CASSPPDGYNEQFF.

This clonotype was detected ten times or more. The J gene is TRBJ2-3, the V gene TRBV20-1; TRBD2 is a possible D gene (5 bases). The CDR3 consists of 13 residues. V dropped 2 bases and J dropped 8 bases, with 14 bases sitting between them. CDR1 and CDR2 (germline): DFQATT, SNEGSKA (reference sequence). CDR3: CSARRDYIGTQYF. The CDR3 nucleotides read TGCAGTGCTAGAAGAGACTATATAGGTACGCAGTATTTT.

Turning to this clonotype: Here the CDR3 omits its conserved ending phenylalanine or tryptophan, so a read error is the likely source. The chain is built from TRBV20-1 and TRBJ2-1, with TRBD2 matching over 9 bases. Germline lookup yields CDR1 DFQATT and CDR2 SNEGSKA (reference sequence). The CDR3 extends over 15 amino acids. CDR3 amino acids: CSAREIAGEYNEQFS. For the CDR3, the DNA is TGCAGCGCTAGAGAGATAGCGGGGGAGTACAATGAGCAGTTCTCC.

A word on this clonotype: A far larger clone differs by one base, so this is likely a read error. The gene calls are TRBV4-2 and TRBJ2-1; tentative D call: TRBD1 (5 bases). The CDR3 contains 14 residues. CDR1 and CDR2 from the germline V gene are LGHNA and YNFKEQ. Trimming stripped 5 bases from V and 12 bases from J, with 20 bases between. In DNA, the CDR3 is TGTGCCAGCAGCTTAGCATTAGACAGCGCCGGGCAGTTCTTC. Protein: CASSLALDSAGQFF.